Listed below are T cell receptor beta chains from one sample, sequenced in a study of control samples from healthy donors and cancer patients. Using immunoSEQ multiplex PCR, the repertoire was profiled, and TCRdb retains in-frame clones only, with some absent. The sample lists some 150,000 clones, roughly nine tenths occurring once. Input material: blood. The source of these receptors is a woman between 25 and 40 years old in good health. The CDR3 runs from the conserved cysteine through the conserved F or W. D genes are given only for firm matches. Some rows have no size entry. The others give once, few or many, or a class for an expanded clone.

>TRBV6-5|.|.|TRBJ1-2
CASSYWGVYGYTF
TGTGCCAGCAGTTACTGGGGGGTCTATGGCTACACCTTC
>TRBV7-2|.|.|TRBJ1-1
CASSLVGGNTEAFF
TGTGCCAGCAGCTTAGTGGGGGGGAACACTGAAGCTTTCTTT
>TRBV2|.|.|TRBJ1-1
CASSSMNTEAFF
TGTGCCAGCAGTAGTATGAACACTGAAGCTTTCTTT
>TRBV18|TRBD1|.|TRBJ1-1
CASSKGQGGNTEAFF
TGTGCCAGCTCAAAGGGACAGGGTGGGAACACTGAAGCTTTCTTT
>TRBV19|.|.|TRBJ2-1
CASRTYNEQFF
TGTGCCAGTAGAACCTACAATGAGCAGTTCTTC
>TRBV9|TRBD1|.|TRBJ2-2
CASSASGTVNTGELFF
TGTGCCAGCAGCGCATCCGGGACAGTTAACACCGGGGAGCTGTTTTTT
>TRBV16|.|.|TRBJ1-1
CASSQSGQMNTEAFF
TGTGCCAGCAGCCAATCCGGACAGATGAACACTGAAGCTTTCTTT
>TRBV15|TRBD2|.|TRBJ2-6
CATSRNSGRGGPNVLTF
TGTGCCACCAGCAGAAATAGCGGGAGGGGTGGGCCCAACGTCCTGACTTTC
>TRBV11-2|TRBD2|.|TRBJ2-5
CASSLVGSGETQYF
TGTGCCAGCAGCTTAGTCGGTAGCGGGGAGACCCAGTACTTC
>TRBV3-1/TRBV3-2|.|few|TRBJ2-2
CASSLGQGELFF
TGTGCCAGCAGCCTTGGACAGGGGGAGCTGTTTTTT
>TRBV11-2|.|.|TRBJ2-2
CASSLVTGANTGELFF
TGTGCCAGCAGCTTAGTGACAGGCGCGAACACCGGGGAGCTGTTTTTT
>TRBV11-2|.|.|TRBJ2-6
CASSSLNPGANVLTF
TGTGCCAGCAGCTCGCTGAATCCTGGGGCCAACGTCCTGACTTTC
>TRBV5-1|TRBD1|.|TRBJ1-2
CASSSPQGANYGYTF
TGCGCCAGCAGCTCCCCCCAGGGGGCTAACTATGGCTACACCTTC
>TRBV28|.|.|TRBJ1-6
CASSFGAPLHF
TGTGCCAGCAGTTTCGGGGCACCCCTCCACTTT
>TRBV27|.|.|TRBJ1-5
CASSFTGLNQPQHF
TGTGCCAGCAGTTTCACAGGTCTTAATCAGCCCCAGCATTTT
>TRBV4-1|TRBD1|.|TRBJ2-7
CASRRTGDSYEQYF
TGCGCCAGCAGACGGACAGGCGACTCCTACGAGCAGTACTTC
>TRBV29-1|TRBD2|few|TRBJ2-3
CSVDGRGEDTQYF
TGCAGCGTTGACGGGAGGGGTGAAGATACGCAGTATTTT
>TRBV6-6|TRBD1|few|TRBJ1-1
CASSYSYRGGTEAFF
TGTGCCAGCAGTTACTCTTACAGGGGGGGCACTGAAGCTTTCTTT
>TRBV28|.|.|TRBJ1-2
CASSLPGNYGYTF
TGTGCCAGCAGTTTACCAGGAAACTATGGCTACACCTTC
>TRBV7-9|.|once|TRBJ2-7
CASSLGSPYEQYF
TGTGCCAGCAGCTTAGGGTCCCCCTACGAGCAGTACTTC
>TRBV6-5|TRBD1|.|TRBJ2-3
CASSYGTGGPDTQYF
TGTGCCAGCAGTTACGGGACAGGGGGCCCAGATACGCAGTATTTT
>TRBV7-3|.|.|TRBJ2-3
CASSPSTDTQYF
TGTGCCAGCAGCCCAAGCACAGATACGCAGTATTTT
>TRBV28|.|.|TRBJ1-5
CASSLSQPPYSNQPQHF
TGTGCCAGCAGTTTGAGTCAGCCACCCTATAGCAATCAGCCCCAGCATTTT
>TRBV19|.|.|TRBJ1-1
CASSIDRTANTEAFF
TGTGCCAGTAGTATAGATCGGACCGCGAACACTGAAGCTTTCTTT
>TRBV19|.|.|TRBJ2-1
CASTSRNEQFF
TGTGCCAGTACTAGCCGCAATGAGCAGTTCTTC
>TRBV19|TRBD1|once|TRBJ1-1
CASSTQGGNTEAFF
TGTGCCAGTAGTACTCAGGGGGGGAACACTGAAGCTTTCTTT
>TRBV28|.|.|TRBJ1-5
CASSFLARGNKPQHF
TGTGCCAGCAGTTTCCTGGCCAGGGGCAATAAGCCCCAGCATTTT
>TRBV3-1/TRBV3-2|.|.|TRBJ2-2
CASSQVFRELFF
TGTGCCAGCAGCCAAGTCTTTCGGGAGCTGTTTTTT
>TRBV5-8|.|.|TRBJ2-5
CASSLLTLQETQYF
TGTGCCAGCAGCTTGCTTACATTACAAGAGACCCAGTACTTC
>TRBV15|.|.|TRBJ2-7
CATSRGYEQYF
TGTGCCACCAGCAGGGGTTACGAGCAGTACTTC
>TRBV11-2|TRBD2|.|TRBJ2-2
CASSDRDGLAGNTGELFF
TGTGCCAGCAGCGACAGGGATGGACTAGCGGGAAACACCGGGGAGCTGTTTTTT
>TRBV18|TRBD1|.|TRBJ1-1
CASADNTGGATEAFF
TGTGCCAGCGCAGATAATACAGGGGGGGCCACTGAAGCTTTCTTT
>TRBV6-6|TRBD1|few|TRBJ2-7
CASSYPNGQAYEQYF
TGTGCCAGCAGTTACCCTAATGGACAGGCCTACGAGCAGTACTTC
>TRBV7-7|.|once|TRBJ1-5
CASSLGLHSNQPQHF
TGTGCTAGCAGCTTAGGCCTACATAGCAATCAGCCCCAGCATTTT
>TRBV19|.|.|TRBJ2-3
CASSRDRGGTDTQYF
TGTGCCAGTAGTAGAGACAGGGGAGGGACAGATACGCAGTATTTT
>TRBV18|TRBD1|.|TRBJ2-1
CASSGGQGNEQFF
TGTGCCAGCTCAGGTGGACAGGGGAATGAGCAGTTCTTC
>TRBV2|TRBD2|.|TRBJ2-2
CASSLAGAGELFF
TGTGCCAGCAGCCTAGCGGGAGCCGGGGAGCTGTTTTTT
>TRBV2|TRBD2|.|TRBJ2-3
CASRRAGGTDTQYF
TGTGCCAGCAGGAGAGCGGGGGGCACAGATACGCAGTATTTT
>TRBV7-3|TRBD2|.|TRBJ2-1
CASSLAGTSYNEQFF
TGTGCCAGCAGCCTCGCCGGGACTAGCTACAATGAGCAGTTCTTC
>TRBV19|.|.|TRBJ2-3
CASSTGNTQYF
TGTGCCAGTAGTACTGGAAATACGCAGTATTTT
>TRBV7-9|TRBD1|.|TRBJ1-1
CASSLAGTGVPEAFF
TGTGCCAGCAGCTTAGCCGGGACAGGGGTTCCTGAAGCTTTCTTT
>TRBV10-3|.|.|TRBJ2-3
CAISEPPTKNTDTQYF
TGTGCCATCAGTGAGCCCCCGACGAAGAACACAGATACGCAGTATTTT
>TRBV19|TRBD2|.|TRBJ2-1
CASMPLAGGLNEQFF
TGTGCCAGTATGCCCCTAGCGGGAGGTCTCAATGAGCAGTTCTTC
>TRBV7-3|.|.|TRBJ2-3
CASSLSSPGSTDTQYF
TGTGCCAGCAGCTTATCATCGCCGGGGAGCACAGATACGCAGTATTTT
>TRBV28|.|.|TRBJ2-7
CASSLGIGMGEQYF
TGTGCCAGCAGTTTGGGTATAGGGATGGGGGAGCAGTACTTC
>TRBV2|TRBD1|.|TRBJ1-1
CASSLTGGTEAFF
TGTGCCAGCAGTCTCACAGGGGGAACTGAAGCTTTCTTT
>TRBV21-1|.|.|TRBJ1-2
CASSKEKDTHYGYTF
TGTGCCAGCAGCAAAGAGAAGGACACCCACTATGGCTACACCTTC
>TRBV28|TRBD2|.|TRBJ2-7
CASRTTSGSYEQYF
TGTGCCAGCAGGACGACTAGCGGGAGCTACGAGCAGTACTTC
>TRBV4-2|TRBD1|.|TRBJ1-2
CASSHVGQGARGYTF
TGTGCCAGCAGCCATGTTGGACAGGGGGCGCGGGGCTACACCTTC
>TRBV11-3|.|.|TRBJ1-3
CASSADHSGNTIYF
TGTGCCAGCAGCGCAGACCACTCTGGAAACACCATATATTTT
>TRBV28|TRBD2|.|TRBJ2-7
CASTSGIYEQYF
TGTGCCAGCACTAGCGGGATCTACGAGCAGTACTTC
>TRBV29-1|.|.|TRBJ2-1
CSAEDSYNEQFF
TGCAGCGCGGAGGACAGCTACAATGAGCAGTTCTTC
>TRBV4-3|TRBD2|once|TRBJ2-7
CASSRGLASSYEQYF
TGCGCCAGCAGCCGGGGACTAGCGAGCTCCTACGAGCAGTACTTC
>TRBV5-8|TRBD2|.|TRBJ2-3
CASRGLADATDTQYF
TGTGCCAGCAGGGGGCTAGCGGACGCCACAGATACGCAGTATTTT
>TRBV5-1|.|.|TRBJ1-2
CASSFGGQNGYTF
TGCGCCAGCAGCTTCGGAGGGCAAAATGGCTACACCTTC
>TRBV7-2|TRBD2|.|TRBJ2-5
CASSFASGGETQYF
TGTGCCAGCAGCTTCGCTAGCGGGGGAGAGACCCAGTACTTC
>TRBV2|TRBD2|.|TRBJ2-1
CASRLAGATYNEQFF
TGTGCCAGCAGGTTAGCGGGAGCGACCTACAATGAGCAGTTCTTC
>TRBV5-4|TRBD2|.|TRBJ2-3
CASSLSTSGRADTQYF
TGTGCCAGCAGCCTGAGCACTAGCGGGAGGGCAGATACGCAGTATTTT
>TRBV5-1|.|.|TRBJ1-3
CASSFQGSSGNTIYF
TGCGCCAGCAGCTTTCAGGGAAGCTCTGGAAACACCATATATTTT